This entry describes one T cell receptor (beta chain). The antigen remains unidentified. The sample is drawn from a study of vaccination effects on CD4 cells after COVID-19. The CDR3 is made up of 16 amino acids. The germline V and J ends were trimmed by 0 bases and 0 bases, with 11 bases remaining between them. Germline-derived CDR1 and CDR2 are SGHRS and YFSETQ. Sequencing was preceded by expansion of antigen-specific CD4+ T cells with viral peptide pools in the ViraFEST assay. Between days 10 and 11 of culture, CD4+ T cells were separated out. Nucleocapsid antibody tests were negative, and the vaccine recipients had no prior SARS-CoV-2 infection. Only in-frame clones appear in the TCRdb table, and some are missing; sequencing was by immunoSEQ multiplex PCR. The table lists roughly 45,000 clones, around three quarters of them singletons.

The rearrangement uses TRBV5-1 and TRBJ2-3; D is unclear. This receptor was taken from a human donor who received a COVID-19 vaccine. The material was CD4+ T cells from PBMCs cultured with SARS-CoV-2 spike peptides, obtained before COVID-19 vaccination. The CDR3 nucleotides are TGCGCCAGCAGCTTGGCCGTCAGCCGGAGCACAGATACGCAGTATTTT. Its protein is CASSLAVSRSTDTQYF.